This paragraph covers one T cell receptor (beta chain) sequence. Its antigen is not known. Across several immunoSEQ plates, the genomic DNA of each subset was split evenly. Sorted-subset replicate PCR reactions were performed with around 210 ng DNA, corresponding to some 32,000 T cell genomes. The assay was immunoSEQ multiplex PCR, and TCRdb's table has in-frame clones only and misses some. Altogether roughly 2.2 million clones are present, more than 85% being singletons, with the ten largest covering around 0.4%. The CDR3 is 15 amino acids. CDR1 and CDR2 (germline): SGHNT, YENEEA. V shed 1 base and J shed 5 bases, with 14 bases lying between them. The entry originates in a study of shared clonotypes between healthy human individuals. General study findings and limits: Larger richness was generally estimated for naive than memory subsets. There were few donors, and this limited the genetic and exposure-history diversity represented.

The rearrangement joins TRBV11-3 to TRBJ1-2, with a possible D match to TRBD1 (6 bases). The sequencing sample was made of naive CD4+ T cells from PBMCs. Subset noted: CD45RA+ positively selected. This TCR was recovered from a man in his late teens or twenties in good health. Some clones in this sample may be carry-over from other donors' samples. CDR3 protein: CASSLGALTGYGYTF. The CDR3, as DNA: TGTGCCAGCAGCTTAGGTGCCCTTACAGGGTATGGCTACACCTTC.